The clone carrying this TCR beta chain appeared a few times. Its specificity is unknown. Unique molecular identifiers were incorporated into the prepared TCRbeta library. TCRdb re-analysed the PCR reads in MiXCR, keeping a single row per CDR3 protein. The table lists fewer than 700,000 distinct CDR3 sequences, around 13% of them singletons. The record originates from a study of T-cell reconstitution after alpha-beta-depleted transplantation in children. The CDR3 runs to 15 residues. V shed 4 bases, J shed 2 bases, and the junction held 8 bases outside the gene matches. CDR1 and CDR2 from the germline V gene are SQVTM and ANQGSEA. General study findings and limits: Day-60 TCRbeta diversity that was high in some patients was derived from surviving recipient T cells and thymic progenitors. Reports say that about two months after transplant, the alpha-beta T cells came out of several hundred graft clones that had expanded. Most T-cell counts and diversity one year after the transplant came from T cells that were newly produced.

This clonotype originated in a male patient younger than 18 who had a stem cell transplant for acute myeloid leukemia, so the T cells may come from the graft donor. The chain employs TRBV29-1 and TRBJ2-5; TRBD1 aligns across 9 bases. The source material was PBMCs, mostly from graft donor cells, sampled 360 days after TCRalphabeta/CD19-depleted stem cell transplant. The CDR3 loop reads CSVGDRDRAQETQYF. The CDR3 bases are TGCAGCGTTGGAGACCGGGACAGGGCGCAAGAGACCCAGTACTTC.